These T cell receptor beta chains were read from a single sample in a study of vaccination and CD4 T cells after COVID-19. No antigen is known for these receptors. TCRdb independently ran MiXCR on the PCR reads; one entry per CDR3 protein. The table has approximately 27,000 distinct CDR3 sequences, 36% seen once. The source was CD4+ T cells from blood, cultured in vitro, collected about 7 months after SARS-CoV-2 vaccination. The receptors stem from a human donor who had recovered from COVID-19. The CDR3 runs from the conserved cysteine through the conserved F or W. Each record gives: J gene, D gene, V gene, CDR3 protein. D genes are given only for firm matches.

j_call: TRBJ2-7
d_call: -
v_call: TRBV6-2/TRBV6-3
cdr3_aa: CASRRTSYYEQYF

j_call: TRBJ1-5
d_call: -
v_call: TRBV7-8
cdr3_aa: CASSLAVQGNQPQHF

j_call: TRBJ2-7
d_call: -
v_call: TRBV6-1
cdr3_aa: CASSEGAANQVKAYEQYF

j_call: TRBJ1-1
d_call: -
v_call: TRBV11-3
cdr3_aa: CASSLRVNTEAFF

j_call: TRBJ1-3
d_call: TRBD1
v_call: TRBV28
cdr3_aa: CASSLRTGGGNTIYF

j_call: TRBJ1-2
d_call: -
v_call: TRBV7-9
cdr3_aa: CASGLAHDYGYTF

j_call: TRBJ1-2
d_call: TRBD1
v_call: TRBV7-9
cdr3_aa: CASSSVLPGGHYGYTF

j_call: TRBJ2-2
d_call: -
v_call: TRBV7-9
cdr3_aa: CASSLGQANTGELFF

j_call: TRBJ1-3
d_call: -
v_call: TRBV28
cdr3_aa: CASSHRVDTIYF

j_call: TRBJ2-7
d_call: TRBD1
v_call: TRBV28
cdr3_aa: CASSSLGQGSFLPF

j_call: TRBJ2-3
d_call: TRBD2
v_call: TRBV20-1
cdr3_aa: CSAREESSGRSTDTQYF

j_call: TRBJ2-7
d_call: TRBD1
v_call: TRBV27
cdr3_aa: CASSLKTGKGSSYEQYF

j_call: TRBJ2-7
d_call: -
v_call: TRBV2
cdr3_aa: CASAQGWCEQYF

j_call: TRBJ2-5
d_call: -
v_call: TRBV7-9
cdr3_aa: CASSLVAEETQYF